These 3 T cell receptor beta chains share one sample of origin, sequenced in a study of cytomegalovirus exposure and HLA in healthy donors. Researchers ran the PCR with 60 Vbeta and 13 Jbeta primers. The assay was immunoSEQ multiplex PCR, and TCRdb's table has in-frame clones only and misses some. The profile shows 120,000 to 150,000 clones, nearly 90% of them singletons. Sequences were obtained from PBMCs. Receptors originate from a middle-aged woman in good health and CMV-seronegative.

The rearrangement links TRBV19 to TRBJ1-5; 9 positions match TRBD1. Germline V gene data show CDR1 as LNHDA and CDR2 as SQIVND (reference sequence). J gave up 4 bases and V 6 bases, and 16 bases lay outside the gene matches. This CDR3 region has 18 residues. The DNA of the CDR3 is TGTGCCAGTAGACTAGTGCTCCGGGACAGGGTCCTTAATCAGCCCCAGCATTTT. Translated: CASRLVLRDRVLNQPQHF.

There are a few counts of this clone. V gene TRBV20-1 combines with J gene TRBJ2-1; D unresolved. This CDR3 spans 11 amino acids. Germline CDR1 DFQATT, CDR2 SNEGSKA (reference sequence). V shed 3 bases and J shed 10 bases, with 10 bases lying between them. The CDR3 spells CSASDSREQFF. For the CDR3, the DNA is TGCAGTGCTAGTGACTCCCGGGAGCAGTTCTTC.

The chain joins TRBV10-3 to TRBJ2-7, with D perhaps matching TRBD2 (6 bases). The length of the CDR3 is 16 residues. V was clipped by 2 bases and J by 1 base, with 15 bases between them. Germline lookup yields CDR1 ENHRY and CDR2 SYGVKD. The CDR3 is CAISESTRGGSYEQYF. CDR3 sequence (DNA): TGTGCCATCAGTGAGAGTACGCGGGGAGGATCCTACGAGCAGTACTTC.